This entry features one T cell receptor beta chain sequence. The antigen remains undetermined. This specimen comes from a study of blood T cells in healthy people across ages. Whole-study results and caveats: Not knowing donor CMV status may have confounded expanded clonotype changes. PBMCs went unsorted, and a conclusive naive versus antigen-experienced comparison was therefore prevented.

The use of a sample-barcoded 5' primer and a J-beta primer mix characterized a second PCR of about 7 to 12 cycles. Per sample, CDR3-containing paired-end reads numbered at least 2.5 million. Each CDR3 protein is one row after TCRdb ran MiXCR on the 5' RACE reads. The sample has 1.5 million to 1.8 million distinct CDR3 sequences, 40% to 45% seen once. The V end was cut by 2 bases, the J end by 3 bases, with 8 bases between. The CDR3 consists of 14 residues. Germline V CDR1 and CDR2: MGHRA, YSYEKL. The receptor was isolated from a woman aged 18-30 years in good health. The chain recombines TRBV4-1 with TRBJ1-5; tentative D call: TRBD1 (5 bases). The source material was blood. CDR3 DNA sequence: TGCGCCAGCAGCCAACAGGGATTCAATCAGCCCCAGCATTTT. Its protein is CASSQQGFNQPQHF.